Following are 29 T cell receptor beta chains from one sample sequenced in a study of shared T cell receptors in the human thymus. Produced via immunoSEQ multiplex PCR; TCRdb's table is partial and in-frame only. The sample lists 540,000 or so clones; about 80% were seen once. The data were also submitted as part of a second study, on human thymus T cells.

The sequenced material came from thymocytes. The receptors were sampled from a boy under three years old with a congenital heart defect.

The gene calls are TRBV6-5 and TRBJ1-5, with 7 bases fitting TRBD1. This CDR3 is 16 amino acids long. Germline V gene sequence: CDR1 MNHEY, CDR2 SVGAGI. Trimming at V came to 4 bases and at J to 0 bases, leaving 6 bases not matched to a gene. This chain's CDR3 is CASSCSGTDSNQPQHF. The CDR3 nucleotides read TGTGCCAGCAGTTGTTCCGGGACAGATAGCAATCAGCCCCAGCATTTT.

The chain recombines TRBV12-5 with TRBJ2-7, with 7 bases lining up with TRBD2. Trimming at V came to 1 base and at J to 2 bases, leaving 17 bases not matched to a gene. The CDR3 has 19 amino acids. Looked up from germline, CDR1 is LGHNT and CDR2 is FRNRAP. Written as DNA, the CDR3 is TGTGCTAGTGGTTTGGCCCTTCGCCGGTACGCGGGAGTCCCCTACGAGCAGTACTTC. It codes for CASGLALRRYAGVPYEQYF.

This clone was counted between two and nine times. The J gene is TRBJ1-4, the V gene TRBV5-6, with D possibly being TRBD1 (6 bases). This CDR3 has 15 amino acids. The germline gives CDR1 SGHDT, CDR2 YYEEEE. The V end lost 0 bases, the J end lost 4 bases, and 10 bases lay between the germline ends. The CDR3: CASSLGRGHNEKLFF. Here the CDR3 DNA reads TGTGCCAGCAGCTTGGGCAGGGGACATAATGAAAAACTGTTTTTT. Together with reference TRBV5-6 and TRBJ1-4, the CDR3 gives the full variable domain: DAGVTQSPTHLIKTRGQQVTLRCSPKSGHDTVSWYQQALGQGPQFIFQYYEEEERQRGNFPDRFSGHQFPNYSSELNVNALLLGDSALYLCASSLGRGHNEKLFFGSGTQLSVL.

V is TRBV6-5 and J is TRBJ2-7; maybe TRBD1 (6 bases). V dropped 6 bases and J dropped 0 bases, with 12 bases sitting between them. CDR1 MNHEY and CDR2 SVGAGI come from the germline V gene. CDR3 length equals 14 residues. The CDR3: CASRAGVPSYEQYF. CDR3 in DNA: TGTGCCAGCAGGGCAGGGGTCCCCTCCTACGAGCAGTACTTC.

V is TRBV12-5 and J is TRBJ2-3; a possible D gene is TRBD1 (6 bases). The CDR3 length is 16 residues. Germline CDR1 LGHNT, CDR2 FRNRAP. Trimming took off 7 bases at V and 5 bases at J, with 22 bases between the two ends. The CDR3 region has the DNA TGTGCTAGTGCCCCTTCAGGGGTCCCCCTGGGAGATACGCAGTATTTT. It translates to CASAPSGVPLGDTQYF.

The chain employs TRBV28 and TRBJ1-4; 7 positions match TRBD1. Germline CDR1 reads MDHEN; CDR2 reads SYDVKM. This CDR3 contains 14 residues. V was pared by 5 bases and J by 5 bases, with 5 bases of the junction left unmatched. The CDR3 DNA sequence: TGTGCCAGCAGTACCGGGACAGAAAATGAAAAACTGTTTTTT. It encodes CASSTGTENEKLFF.

V usage is TRBV4-3 and J usage is TRBJ2-7; TRBD2 aligns across 8 bases. Trimming removed 3 bases from V and 3 bases from J; junction bases left unmatched: 7. CDR1 is LGHNA, CDR2 YSLEER, per germline. The CDR3 totals 15 residues. The CDR3 sequence: CASSQKGGLVYEQYF. The CDR3 nucleotides read TGCGCCAGCAGCCAGAAAGGGGGACTAGTCTACGAGCAGTACTTC.

The V gene is TRBV30, the J gene TRBJ1-2; 8 bases agree with TRBD1. Germline trimming cut 4 bases from V and 3 bases from J; bases unmatched to any gene: 7. CDR1 and CDR2 (germline): GTSNPN, SVGIG (reference sequence). The CDR3 covers 14 residues. The CDR3 DNA is TGTGCCTGGACACAGGGGGGATACGACTATGGCTACACCTTC. Encoded protein: CAWTQGGYDYGYTF.

This chain connects TRBV6-4 to TRBJ2-2; TRBD2 is a possible D gene (6 bases). Germline V gene lookup returns CDR1 MRHNA and CDR2 SNTAGT. The V and J ends lost 0 bases and 5 bases respectively, with 22 bases between them. This CDR3 contains 19 residues. CDR3 nucleotides: TGTGCCAGCAGTGACTCGAAGGACGGCCGCGGGGCGGATACCGGGGAGCTGTTTTTT. This gives the protein CASSDSKDGRGADTGELFF.

The J gene is TRBJ2-7, the V gene TRBV30; D gene uncertain. The length of the CDR3 is 13 residues. The germline V and J ends were trimmed by 3 bases and 4 bases, with 13 bases remaining between them. Germline loops: CDR1 GTSNPN, CDR2 SVGIG (reference sequence). CDR3 loop: CAWRESQRYEQYF. The CDR3 nucleotides read TGTGCCTGGAGAGAGTCTCAGAGGTACGAGCAGTACTTC.

This clone was counted only a few times. The V gene is TRBV5-4, the J gene TRBJ2-2; 7 bases match TRBD1. The CDR3 consists of 15 residues. V lost 2 bases and J lost 4; bases outside the gene matches: 5. CDR1 and CDR2 (germline): SGHNT, YYREEE (reference sequence). The DNA for the CDR3 is TGTGCCAGCAGCTTCCACAGGGGCGGCACCGGGGAGCTGTTTTTT. It translates to CASSFHRGGTGELFF. Full variable domain (rest looked up from reference TRBV5-4 and TRBJ2-2): ETGVTQSPTHLIKTRGQQVTLRCSSQSGHNTVSWYQQALGQGPQFIFQYYREEENGRGNFPPRFSGLQFPNYSSELNVNALELDDSALYLCASSFHRGGTGELFFGEGSRLTVL.

V usage is TRBV7-8 and J usage is TRBJ2-7; TRBD2 matches 14 bases. CDR1 SGHVS and CDR2 FQNEAQ come from the germline V gene. J was trimmed by 5 bases and V by 6 bases; bases with no gene match: 9. This CDR3 is built from 16 residues. CDR3: CASSSGLAGVRDEQYF. In DNA, the CDR3 is TGTGCCAGCAGTTCGGGACTAGCGGGAGTTCGGGACGAGCAGTACTTC.

The chain couples TRBV28 to TRBJ1-2; 9 bases map to TRBD1. Germline CDR1 reads MDHEN; CDR2 reads SYDVKM. Trimming removed 2 bases from V and 3 bases from J; junction bases left unmatched: 10. There are 17 residues in the CDR3. Here the CDR3 DNA reads TGTGCCAGCAGTTTACCATGGGACAGGGCGCTCGACTATGGCTACACCTTC. This codes for CASSLPWDRALDYGYTF.

This chain joins TRBV10-1 and TRBJ2-7; 7 positions agree with TRBD2. This CDR3 has 17 amino acids. Trimming took 6 bases from V and 5 from J; bases not matched to a gene: 19. The germline gives CDR1 WNHNN, CDR2 SYGVQD (reference sequence). Here the CDR3 reads CASSAYSGQALYHEQYF. CDR3 nucleotides: TGCGCCAGCAGCGCCTATAGCGGGCAGGCGCTATATCACGAGCAGTACTTC.

In its sample, this clone was seen once. The genes are TRBV4-1 and TRBJ2-4, with D perhaps matching TRBD1 (8 bases). Trimming stripped 0 bases from V and 5 bases from J, with 14 bases between. Germline loops: CDR1 MGHRA, CDR2 YSYEKL. The CDR3 loop spans 16 amino acids. The CDR3 nucleotides are TGCGCCAGCAGCCAAGATCAGGGGGCGGGGGAAAACATTCAGTACTTC. It codes for CASSQDQGAGENIQYF.

This clone was counted a few times. Here the CDR3 DNA reads TGTGCCTGGAGTGAGGGGGCGGGGCCCCCGGAGACCCAGTACTTC. Protein product: CAWSEGAGPPETQYF. This rearrangement joins TRBV30 to TRBJ2-5, with TRBD1 as a possible D gene (7 bases). Looked up from germline, CDR1 is GTSNPN and CDR2 is SVGIG (reference sequence). V lost 1 base and J 5 bases, leaving 17 bases between the germline ends. The CDR3 spans 15 residues.

The chain employs TRBV4-3 and TRBJ1-2; D call uncertain. Germline V lookup: CDR1 LGHNA, CDR2 YSLEER. Trimming took 0 bases from V and 2 from J, leaving 7 bases between them. This CDR3 comprises 14 residues. The CDR3 region has the DNA TGCGCCAGCAGCCAAGATGGCGGGAACTATGGCTACACCTTC. Translated, it gives CASSQDGGNYGYTF.

This rearrangement joins TRBV19 to TRBJ2-7; 7 bases are a match to TRBD1. The V and J ends lost 6 bases and 2 bases, in that order; junction bases with no gene match: 4. This CDR3 comprises 13 residues. The germline V gene has CDR1 LNHDA and CDR2 SQIVND (reference sequence). CDR3 nucleotides: TGTGCCAGTAGACCTCAGGGGGCCTACGAGCAGTACTTC. It yields the protein CASRPQGAYEQYF.

This chain connects TRBV27 to TRBJ2-5; 7 bases are shared with TRBD2. Per the germline V gene, CDR1 is MNHEY and CDR2 is SMNVEV (reference sequence). This CDR3 comprises 19 residues. V was clipped by 1 base and J by 5 bases; unmatched bases: 19. CDR3 DNA: TGTGCCAGCAGTTTATGTAATCCCGGGGAGGGTCCGCGAAAGGAGACCCAGTACTTC. This encodes CASSLCNPGEGPRKETQYF.

The CDR3 DNA reads as TGTGCCAGCAGTTTTCACTCACAGGGGAACTATGGCTACACCTTC. This codes for CASSFHSQGNYGYTF. The chain has TRBV27 and TRBJ1-2; 7 bases are a match to TRBD1. Germline CDR1 is MNHEY and CDR2 is SMNVEV (reference sequence). This CDR3 has 15 amino acids. The V and J ends lost 3 bases and 2 bases, in that order; junction bases with no gene match: 6.

The rearrangement joins TRBV25-1 to TRBJ2-3; TRBD1 is a possible D gene (6 bases). The CDR3 extends over 16 amino acids. Germline V gene data show CDR1 as MGHDK and CDR2 as SYGVNS. Trimming left V 6 bases short and J 2 bases short, with 18 bases between. The CDR3: CASRNRAVPPTDTQYF. The CDR3 DNA is TGTGCCAGCAGGAACAGGGCGGTCCCACCCACAGATACGCAGTATTTT.

The rearrangement joins TRBV7-8 to TRBJ2-2; TRBD1 agrees at 9 bases. V lost 5 bases to trimming and J lost 1 base; unmatched junction nucleotides: 23. The CDR3 spans 22 residues. CDR1 SGHVS and CDR2 FQNEAQ come from the germline V gene. CDR3 DNA sequence: TGTGCCAGCAGCGGCTCTCCCGAGACGACAGGGGGGCCCAACCAGAACACCGGGGAGCTGTTTTTT. This encodes CASSGSPETTGGPNQNTGELFF.

This sequence joins TRBV6-5 and TRBJ2-7; 7 bases map to TRBD2. This CDR3 has 16 residues. In germline, CDR1 is MNHEY, CDR2 SVGAGI. V shed 0 bases and J 2 bases; nucleotides not matched to a gene: 7. The CDR3 loop reads CASSYSISGVTYEQYF. The CDR3 DNA follows: TGTGCCAGCAGTTACTCGATAAGCGGGGTCACCTACGAGCAGTACTTC.

This clone was picked up a small number of times. This chain uses TRBV11-2 with TRBJ2-6; D gene uncertain. The CDR3 loop spans 16 amino acids. The germline gives CDR1 SGHAT, CDR2 FQNNGV. The V and J ends lost 4 bases and 0 bases respectively, with 10 bases between them. Here the CDR3 DNA reads TGTGCCAGCAGCTATACAGCCAACTCTGGGGCCAACGTCCTGACTTTC. Translating it yields CASSYTANSGANVLTF.

The chain recombines TRBV14 with TRBJ2-3, with D perhaps matching TRBD2 (5 bases). V lost 0 bases and J 2 bases, leaving 12 bases between the germline ends. CDR1 is SGHDN and CDR2 is FVKESK in the germline V gene. The CDR3 is made up of 16 amino acids. The CDR3: CASSQDTQRHTDTQYF. The CDR3 DNA sequence: TGTGCCAGCAGCCAAGATACCCAGCGGCACACAGATACGCAGTATTTT.

The table lists this clone with a count of one. The rearrangement links TRBV30 to TRBJ2-7; TRBD2 is a possible D gene (6 bases). Trimming removed 2 bases at V and 2 bases at J, with 13 bases between. CDR1 GTSNPN and CDR2 SVGIG come from the germline V gene (reference sequence). CDR3 length: 14 amino acids. Here the CDR3 reads CAWSPPGVTYEQYF. CDR3 coding DNA: TGTGCCTGGAGTCCCCCGGGGGTTACCTACGAGCAGTACTTC.

The chain has TRBV5-6 and TRBJ1-4; 10 positions match TRBD1. Germline CDR1 reads SGHDT; CDR2 reads YYEEEE. J was trimmed by 7 bases and V by 0 bases; bases with no gene match: 3. The CDR3 sequence is 15 residues long. The CDR3 DNA sequence: TGTGCCAGCAGCTTGGGGACAGGGGGTTTTGAAAAACTGTTTTTT. Protein: CASSLGTGGFEKLFF.

The V call is TRBV15, the J call TRBJ1-1; D ambiguous. Trimming removed 5 bases at V and 5 bases at J, with 15 bases between. The germline V gene has CDR1 LNHNV and CDR2 YYDKDF (reference sequence). CDR3 size: 14 residues. The CDR3 is CATSSEYGSTEAFF. In nucleotides, the CDR3 is TGTGCCACCAGCTCTGAATATGGCTCAACTGAAGCTTTCTTT. Together with reference TRBV15 and TRBJ1-1, the CDR3 gives the full variable domain: DAMVIQNPRYQVTQFGKPVTLSCSQTLNHNVMYWYQQKSSQAPKLLFHYYDKDFNNEADTPDNFQSRRPNTSFCFLDIRSPGLGDTAMYLCATSSEYGSTEAFFGQGTRLTVV.

The J gene is TRBJ2-7, the V gene TRBV5-1; possible D gene TRBD2, 6 bases. V gave up 2 bases and J gave up 4 bases, with 22 bases separating them. This CDR3 contains 17 residues. Per germline, CDR1 SGHRS and CDR2 YFSETQ. The CDR3 here is CASSFRGPGSQRYEQYF. For the CDR3, the DNA is TGCGCCAGCAGCTTCCGGGGCCCCGGGAGCCAGAGGTACGAGCAGTACTTC. Full variable domain (missing parts from reference TRBV5-1 and TRBJ2-7): KAGVTQTPRYLIKTRGQQVTLSCSPISGHRSVSWYQQTPGQGLQFLFEYFSETQRNKGNFPGRFSGRQFSNSRSEMNVSTLELGDSALYLCASSFRGPGSQRYEQYFGPGTRLTVT.